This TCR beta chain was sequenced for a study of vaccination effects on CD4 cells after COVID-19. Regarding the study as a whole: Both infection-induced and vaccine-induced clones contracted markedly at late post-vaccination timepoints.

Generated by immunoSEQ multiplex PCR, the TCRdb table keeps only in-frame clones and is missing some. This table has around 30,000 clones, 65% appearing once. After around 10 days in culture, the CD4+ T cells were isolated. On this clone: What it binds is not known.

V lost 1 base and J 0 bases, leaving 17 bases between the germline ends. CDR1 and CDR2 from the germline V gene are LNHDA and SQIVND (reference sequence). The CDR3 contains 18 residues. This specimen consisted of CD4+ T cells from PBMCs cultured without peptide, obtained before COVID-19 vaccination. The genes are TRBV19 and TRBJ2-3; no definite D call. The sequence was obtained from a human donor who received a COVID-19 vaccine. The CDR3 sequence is CASSIGLPWGKSTDTQYF. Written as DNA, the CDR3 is TGTGCCAGTAGTATAGGACTCCCATGGGGTAAGAGCACAGATACGCAGTATTTT.